Following are 20 T cell receptor beta chains from one sample sequenced in a study of blood T cell repertoires in COVID-19. The data were produced by immunoSEQ multiplex PCR, yet TCRdb's version contains in-frame clones alone and is incomplete. This table holds more than 200,000 clones, about nine tenths found once. Sequenced: PBMCs or T cells enriched from blood (not recorded which). These receptors were collected from a man aged 25 to 40 in a cohort exposed to, infected with or recovered from COVID-19 (not recorded which).

Written as DNA, the CDR3 is TGCGCCAGCAGCGAACCGACCGGGGGGACGGAGACCCAGTACTTC. It yields the protein CASSEPTGGTETQYF. The chain carries TRBV4-1 and TRBJ2-5; 7 bases align to TRBD2. This CDR3 contains 15 residues. The germline V gene encodes CDR1 MGHRA and CDR2 YSYEKL. Unmatched junction bases numbered 11, after V lost 5 bases and J lost 5 bases.

This clone was recorded only once. J is TRBJ1-2 and V is TRBV28; tentatively, D is TRBD1 (6 bases). With 2 bases removed from V and 8 bases from J, the gap between germline ends came to 18 bases. Germline CDR1 reads MDHEN; CDR2 reads SYDVKM. The CDR3 spans 15 residues. CDR3 DNA: TGTGCCAGCAGTTTAGGATTGAGGACGGGACAAGGCTACACCTTC. It translates to CASSLGLRTGQGYTF.

This clone was seen ten or more times. V usage is TRBV27 and J usage is TRBJ1-5, with 8 bases identical to TRBD1. Germline CDR1 and CDR2: MNHEY and SMNVEV (reference sequence). The CDR3 length is 17 residues. The J segment lost 1 base and the V segment lost 4 bases, leaving 9 bases of the junction unmatched. In DNA form, the CDR3 reads TGTGCCAGCAGTTCCCTCGGACAGGGTAGAAGCAATCAGCCCCAGCATTTT. Residues: CASSSLGQGRSNQPQHF.

The genes are TRBV9 and TRBJ1-5; D is uncertain. CDR3 length equals 17 residues. V lost 0 bases, J lost 4 bases, and 17 bases lay in between. Germline-derived CDR1 and CDR2 are SGDLS and YYNGEE. The CDR3 nucleotides read TGTGCCAGCAGCGTAGGAGCCGAGGGCGGTCCAAATCAGCCCCAGCATTTT. It encodes CASSVGAEGGPNQPQHF.

This chain connects TRBV19 to TRBJ2-7; D unresolved. The CDR3 sequence is 14 residues long. Germline CDR1 is LNHDA and CDR2 is SQIVND (reference sequence). The germline V and J ends were trimmed by 3 bases and 2 bases, with 11 bases remaining between them. This CDR3 reads CASSITTTTYEQYF. In DNA form, the CDR3 reads TGTGCCAGTAGTATCACGACAACCACCTACGAGCAGTACTTC.

The chain links TRBV7-2 to TRBJ2-3, with 10 positions matching TRBD2. The CDR3 has 13 residues. Germline loops: CDR1 SGHTA, CDR2 FQGNSA. The V and J ends lost 5 bases and 9 bases, in that order; junction bases with no gene match: 5. The CDR3 spells CASSATGLATQYF. CDR3 nucleotides: TGTGCCAGCAGCGCGACGGGACTAGCGACGCAGTATTTT. Using reference TRBV7-2 and TRBJ2-3 for the parts outside the CDR3, the full variable domain is GAGVSQSPSNKVTEKGKDVELRCDPISGHTALYWYRQSLGQGLEFLIYFQGNSAPDKSGLPSDRFSAERTGGSVSTLTIQRTQQEDSAVYLCASSATGLATQYFGPGTRLTVL.

The chain uses TRBV4-1 and TRBJ2-7, with 10 positions matching TRBD2. The V segment lost 4 bases and the J segment 5 bases; nucleotides outside the gene matches: 8. The CDR3 has 15 amino acids. Germline V gene lookup returns CDR1 MGHRA and CDR2 YSYEKL. The CDR3 coding sequence is TGCGCCAGCAGCCGAGGACTAGCGGCTCTTGACGAGCAGTACTTC. Translating it yields CASSRGLAALDEQYF.

This chain joins TRBV25-1 and TRBJ1-2, with D perhaps matching TRBD1 (5 bases). Trimming took off 4 bases at V and 8 bases at J, with 14 bases between the two ends. Germline-derived CDR1 and CDR2 are MGHDK and SYGVNS. The CDR3 length is 13 residues. CDR3 bases: TGTGCCAGCAGTGCCGGGGGGTACGGCGGCTACACCTTC. Its protein is CASSAGGYGGYTF.

V and J are TRBV19 and TRBJ2-4, with 9 bases fitting TRBD1. This CDR3 contains 11 residues. Germline-derived CDR1 and CDR2 are LNHDA and SQIVND (reference sequence). The ends lost 8 bases at V and 8 bases at J; junction bases unmatched: 1. CDR3 protein: CASGQGYIQYF. For the CDR3, the DNA is TGTGCCAGTGGACAGGGGTACATTCAGTACTTC. The full variable domain, with the rest looked up from reference TRBV19 and TRBJ2-4, is DGGITQSPKYLFRKEGQNVTLSCEQNLNHDAMYWYRQDPGQGLRLIYYSQIVNDFQKGDIAEGYSVSREKKESFPLTVTSAQKNPTAFYLCASGQGYIQYFGAGTRLSVL.

The J gene is TRBJ1-5, the V gene TRBV2, with TRBD1 matching 10 bases. The CDR3 has 14 amino acids. Germline V lookup: CDR1 SNHLY, CDR2 FYNNEI. J was trimmed by 9 bases and V by 5 bases; bases with no gene match: 7. CDR3 sequence: CASSNGQGDVPQHF. The CDR3 nucleotides read TGTGCCAGCAGTAACGGACAGGGGGATGTGCCCCAGCATTTT.

The chain couples TRBV12-3 or TRBV12-4 to TRBJ2-7; D may be TRBD2 (6 bases). This CDR3 has 13 residues. The V end lost 6 bases, the J end lost 3 bases, and 12 bases lay between the germline ends. The CDR3 DNA reads as TGTGCCAGCAGCCGGGGGACTGTCTACGAGCAGTACTTC. This encodes CASSRGTVYEQYF.

J is TRBJ1-5 and V is TRBV7-9; no clear D. The germline CDR1 and CDR2 sequences are SEHNR and FQNEAQ (reference sequence). Trimming shortened V by 3 bases and J by 5 bases, and 17 bases separated the two germline ends. The CDR3 covers 16 residues. The CDR3 sequence: CASSFGQTLQDQPQHF. CDR3 nucleotide sequence: TGTGCCAGCAGCTTTGGGCAAACACTTCAAGATCAGCCCCAGCATTTT.

This clone has a single count. The genes are TRBV29-1 and TRBJ2-1; TRBD2 matches 11 bases. This CDR3 comprises 14 residues. The V and J ends lost 7 bases and 1 base, in that order; junction bases with no gene match: 3. CDR1 and CDR2 from the germline V gene are SQVTM and ANQGSEA. The CDR3 is CSGGLAGSYNEQFF. Written as DNA, the CDR3 is TGCAGCGGCGGACTAGCGGGTTCCTACAATGAGCAGTTCTTC.

The V and J genes are TRBV11-3 and TRBJ2-3; maybe TRBD2 (5 bases). CDR1 and CDR2 (germline): SGHNT, YENEEA. CDR3 length equals 14 residues. The V and J ends lost 4 bases and 1 base respectively, with 9 bases between them. The CDR3 DNA reads TGTGCCAGCAGCTCTGAGGGAGGCACAGATACGCAGTATTTT. Protein: CASSSEGGTDTQYF.

V usage is TRBV11-2 and J usage is TRBJ1-5; D gene uncertain. CDR1 is SGHAT and CDR2 is FQNNGV in the germline V gene. The ends were cut back, 4 bases at V and 11 bases at J, with 18 bases in the middle. CDR3 length: 14 residues. CDR3 residues: CASSSTRGTKTQHF. The CDR3 bases are TGTGCCAGCAGCTCTACTCGGGGTACGAAGACCCAGCATTTT.

V and J are TRBV28 and TRBJ1-1; D call uncertain. From germline, CDR1 is MDHEN and CDR2 SYDVKM. The V and J ends lost 3 bases and 4 bases respectively, with 9 bases between them. The CDR3 length is 13 residues. CDR3 region: CASSLMSGTEAFF. The CDR3 DNA reads as TGTGCCAGCAGTTTGATGAGTGGCACTGAAGCTTTCTTT. Filled out from reference TRBV28 and TRBJ1-1, the complete variable domain reads DVKVTQSSRYLVKRTGEKVFLECVQDMDHENMFWYRQDPGLGLRLIYFSYDVKMKEKGDIPEGYSVSREKKERFSLILESASTNQTSMYLCASSLMSGTEAFFGQGTRLTVV.

The chain joins TRBV6-5 to TRBJ1-2; 8 bases are shared with TRBD1. The junction had 6 bases not matched to a gene; V was cut back by 6 bases and J by 3 bases. The germline gives CDR1 MNHEY, CDR2 SVGAGI. The CDR3 totals 14 residues. Here the CDR3 reads CASSPRGRDYGYTF. The CDR3, as DNA: TGTGCCAGCAGCCCCAGGGGGCGAGACTATGGCTACACCTTC.

The genes are TRBV7-9 and TRBJ1-5; 7 bases are a match to TRBD1. The CDR3 loop spans 15 amino acids. The V segment lost 5 bases and the J segment 2 bases; nucleotides outside the gene matches: 6. Germline loops: CDR1 SEHNR, CDR2 FQNEAQ (reference sequence). The CDR3 protein is CASSTGVAGNQPQHF. DNA of the CDR3: TGTGCCAGCAGCACAGGGGTGGCGGGCAATCAGCCCCAGCATTTT.

This clone is a singleton in its sample. The chain couples TRBV27 to TRBJ1-2; tentative D call: TRBD1 (6 bases). This CDR3 is built from 14 residues. Trimming removed 0 bases from V and 8 bases from J, with 13 bases in between. The V gene's germline CDR1 is MNHEY and CDR2 SMNVEV (reference sequence). CDR3 nucleotides: TGTGCCAGCAGTTTATCGTTGGGGGCGCGAGGCTACACCTTC. Amino acid sequence: CASSLSLGARGYTF.

The chain uses TRBV9 and TRBJ1-3; no firm D call. The CDR3 consists of 17 residues. Trimming stripped 0 bases from V and 8 bases from J, with 21 bases between. Looked up from germline, CDR1 is SGDLS and CDR2 is YYNGEE. CDR3 sequence reads: CASSVDLPGQTLDTIYF. In DNA form, the CDR3 reads TGTGCCAGCAGCGTAGATTTGCCGGGTCAGACGCTAGACACCATATATTTT.